Here is one T cell receptor beta chain with its context. As yet, its antigen is unknown. One junction end disagrees with the germline gene, perhaps due to a read error. The sample is drawn from a study of blood T cells in healthy people across ages. Study outcomes and limitations: Changes seen in expanded clonotypes were possibly confounded by donor CMV status left unknown.

Donors were systemically healthy Caucasian individuals from Russia aged about 6 to 100 years. The germline V gene has CDR1 LGHNA and CDR2 YNFKEQ. The CDR3 consists of 16 residues. Next came a second PCR, run for about 7 to 12 cycles, which used a sample-barcoded 5' primer along with a J-beta primer mix. One entry per CDR3 protein, called by TCRdb with MiXCR from the 5' RACE reads. The sample gives over 1,200,000 distinct CDR3 sequences, roughly 60% of which show up once; over 5.5% is in the top ten. The sample taken for sequencing was blood. The chain couples TRBV4-2 to TRBJ2-5; D remains ambiguous. This TCR was sampled from a young man in good health. CDR3 nucleotides: TGTACCAGCAGCCAAGATTATACTACCCCCGAAGAGACCCAGTACTTC. Translated: CTSSQDYTTPEETQYF.